This is a list of T cell receptor beta chains from one sample in a study of cytomegalovirus exposure and HLA in healthy donors. Data came from immunoSEQ multiplex PCR; TCRdb stores just in-frame clones and leaves some out. This sample has a few hundred thousand clones, with approximately 68% found just once. The sequenced material came from PBMCs. These receptor sequences come from a woman aged 30 to 39 in good health and CMV-seronegative. Both conserved end residues are part of each CDR3. D genes are given only for firm matches. A clone size is listed for some rows: how often the clone was seen (once, few, many), or a class if it is expanded.

.	.	TRBV30	TRBJ1-1	CACPRGTEAFF	TGTGCCTGTCCTCGGGGCACTGAAGCTTTCTTT
TRBD2	.	TRBV10-3	TRBJ2-5	CAISGREGPQYF	TGTGCCATCAGTGGGCGGGAGGGACCCCAGTACTTC
.	.	TRBV15	TRBJ1-3	CATSPYPVNTIYF	TGTGCCACCAGCCCCTACCCCGTGAACACCATATATTTT
.	.	TRBV7-9	TRBJ1-1	CSSSLADEGWSF	TGTTCCAGCAGCTTAGCGGATGAGGGCTGGAGCTTT
.	.	TRBV13	TRBJ2-7	CASSRDYEQYF	TGTGCCAGCAGCCGGGACTACGAGCAGTACTTC
.	once	TRBV7-9	TRBJ2-2	CASSFGGLAGELFF	TGTGCCAGCAGCTTCGGAGGGTTGGCCGGGGAGCTGTTTTTT
.	.	TRBV7-6	TRBJ1-3	CASSLMTAASGNTIYF	TGTGCCAGCAGTTTGATGACAGCAGCCTCTGGAAACACCATATATTTT
.	.	TRBV5-1	TRBJ1-2	CASRMDSSDYGYTF	TGCGCCAGCAGGATGGACAGCTCAGACTATGGCTACACCTTC
.	.	TRBV18	TRBJ1-2	CASSPDRDYGYTF	TGTGCCAGCTCACCCGACAGAGACTATGGCTACACCTTC
TRBD1	.	TRBV15	TRBJ2-7	CATSRQIGTGDEQYF	TGTGCCACCAGCAGACAAATCGGGACAGGGGACGAGCAGTACTTC
.	few	TRBV4-1	TRBJ2-1	CASSQDGHGQYNEQFF	TGCGCCAGCAGCCAAGATGGCCATGGGCAGTACAATGAGCAGTTCTTC
TRBD1	.	TRBV5-1	TRBJ2-1	CASSYQTGRNEQFF	TGCGCCAGCAGCTACCAGACAGGGCGCAATGAGCAGTTCTTC
.	few	TRBV18	TRBJ1-2	CASSPLATYGYTF	TGTGCCAGCTCACCACTAGCGACCTATGGCTACACCTTC
.	.	TRBV5-6	TRBJ2-3	CASSLYGGSGSDTQYF	TGTGCCAGCAGCTTGTATGGGGGGAGTGGCTCAGATACGCAGTATTTT
TRBD1	.	TRBV6-1	TRBJ1-1	CASDLGQENTEAFF	TGTGCCAGCGACCTGGGACAGGAAAACACTGAAGCTTTCTTT
.	.	TRBV14	TRBJ2-7	CASSQDVAVLYEQYF	TGTGCCAGCAGCCAAGACGTTGCGGTTCTCTACGAGCAGTACTTC
.	few	TRBV6-1	TRBJ1-2	CASSLSGRDGYTF	TGTGCCAGCAGCCTTAGCGGGAGGGATGGCTACACCTTC
.	.	TRBV7-8	TRBJ2-7	CASSFEGGPNYEQYF	TGTGCCAGCAGCTTCGAAGGGGGTCCTAACTACGAGCAGTACTTC
.	.	TRBV7-7	TRBJ2-1	CASSPREIGYNEQFF	TGTGCTAGCAGCCCCCGGGAGATTGGCTACAATGAGCAGTTCTTC
.	.	TRBV14	TRBJ2-7	CASSQVTGWQYF	TGTGCCAGCAGCCAAGTGACGGGGTGGCAGTACTTC
.	.	TRBV9	TRBJ2-3	CASSPTSKDTQYF	TGTGCCAGCAGCCCAACATCCAAAGATACGCAGTATTTT
TRBD2	.	TRBV11-3	TRBJ2-1	CASSFLAGASSYNEQFF	TGTGCCAGCAGCTTCCTAGCGGGGGCCAGCTCCTACAATGAGCAGTTCTTC
.	.	TRBV7-3	TRBJ1-1	CASSLQQGTTEAFF	TGTGCCAGCAGCTTACAACAGGGTACCACTGAAGCTTTCTTT
.	.	TRBV7-9	TRBJ1-1	CASSLWGDGTEAFF	TGTGCCAGCAGCTTATGGGGGGATGGTACTGAAGCTTTCTTT
.	.	TRBV2	TRBJ2-7	CASSDPDRKSYEQYF	TGTGCCAGCAGTGACCCCGACAGGAAGTCCTACGAGCAGTACTTC
.	.	TRBV7-8	TRBJ1-1	CASSLDGGGTEAFF	TGTGCCAGCAGCTTAGATGGGGGCGGGACTGAAGCTTTCTTT
TRBD1	.	TRBV5-1	TRBJ2-1	CASQMRTGKYEQFF	TGCGCCAGTCAAATGAGGACAGGGAAATATGAGCAGTTCTTC
.	.	TRBV4-1	TRBJ2-5	CASRPSPAEETQYF	TGCGCCAGCAGACCATCCCCGGCGGAGGAGACCCAGTACTTC
.	.	TRBV5-8	TRBJ2-5	CGSSLGVGQTSPETQYF	TGTGGCAGCAGCTTGGGGGTGGGACAAACCTCCCCAGAGACCCAGTACTTC
.	.	TRBV9	TRBJ1-5	CASSPAGARDQPQHF	TGTGCCAGCAGCCCCGCGGGGGCTCGGGATCAGCCCCAGCATTTT
.	.	TRBV5-1	TRBJ1-2	CASSLGDNTYGYTF	TGCGCCAGCAGCTTGGGGGACAATACTTATGGCTACACCTTC